This entry concerns a single TCR beta chain. This specimen belongs to a study of glioma-infiltrating T cells after dendritic cell vaccination. PBMC were collected before vaccination, two weeks after the third vaccination, and at progression. CDR3 size: 12 residues. CDR1 is SNHLY, CDR2 FYNNEI, per germline. Deletions cut 8 bases from V and 0 bases from J, with 5 bases between. Only in-frame clones appear in the TCRdb table, and some are missing; sequencing was by immunoSEQ multiplex PCR. The sample consists of tens of thousands of clones, approximately 80% of them appearing once. The J gene is TRBJ1-3, the V gene TRBV2; unclear D gene. Source: blood, taken before dendritic cell vaccination. The clonotype comes from a human donor with glioblastoma. The CDR3 sequence is CASLSSGNTIYF. The CDR3 coding sequence is TGTGCCAGCCTAAGCTCTGGAAACACCATATATTTT.